These T cell receptor beta chains were read from a single sample in a study of blood T cell repertoires in COVID-19. Measured with immunoSEQ multiplex PCR; TCRdb has only the in-frame clones, and not every one. The data contain about 190,000 clones, around 79% of them singletons. The sequenced sample consisted of peripheral blood. The receptors come from a woman aged 45-65 years with acute or convalescent COVID-19. Each CDR3 is given without its conserved first and last residue. Fields, in order: J gene, V gene, CDR3 protein.

j_gene: TRBJ2-1
v_gene: TRBV27
CDR3aa: ASSSLGLAGGGEQF

j_gene: TRBJ1-2
v_gene: TRBV19
CDR3aa: ASNQDSGNMDYGYT

j_gene: TRBJ2-1
v_gene: TRBV6-6
CDR3aa: ASMNSGGNNEQF

j_gene: TRBJ2-2
v_gene: TRBV30
CDR3aa: AWNRGGTGGSAGELF

j_gene: TRBJ1-2
v_gene: TRBV2
CDR3aa: ASSEGTFYGYT

j_gene: TRBJ2-1
v_gene: TRBV3-1/TRBV3-2
CDR3aa: ASSQDLEPRYNEQF

j_gene: TRBJ2-3
v_gene: TRBV28
CDR3aa: ASSLWANRGSWGPDTQY

j_gene: TRBJ2-5
v_gene: TRBV11-2
CDR3aa: ASSPDRLAGYETQY

j_gene: TRBJ1-2
v_gene: TRBV28
CDR3aa: ASSQTGGDYGYT

j_gene: TRBJ2-2
v_gene: TRBV5-6
CDR3aa: ASSLVGDSRELF

j_gene: TRBJ1-2
v_gene: TRBV9
CDR3aa: ASSVVAVNPYGYT

j_gene: TRBJ2-3
v_gene: TRBV7-8
CDR3aa: ASSLQEPDTQY

j_gene: TRBJ2-7
v_gene: TRBV7-8
CDR3aa: ASSQTSGSYEQY